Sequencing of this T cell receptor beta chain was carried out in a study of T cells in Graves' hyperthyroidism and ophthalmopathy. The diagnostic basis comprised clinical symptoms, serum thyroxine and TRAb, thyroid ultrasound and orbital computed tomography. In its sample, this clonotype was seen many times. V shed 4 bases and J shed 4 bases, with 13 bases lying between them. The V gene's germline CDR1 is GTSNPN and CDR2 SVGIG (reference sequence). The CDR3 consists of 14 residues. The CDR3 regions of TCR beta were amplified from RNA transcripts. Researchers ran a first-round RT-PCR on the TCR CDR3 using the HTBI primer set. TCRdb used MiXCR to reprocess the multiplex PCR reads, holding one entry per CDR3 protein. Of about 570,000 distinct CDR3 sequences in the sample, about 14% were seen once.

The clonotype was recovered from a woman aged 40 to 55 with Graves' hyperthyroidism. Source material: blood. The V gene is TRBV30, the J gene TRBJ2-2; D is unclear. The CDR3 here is CAWNADWPTGELFF. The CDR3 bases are TGTGCCTGGAACGCCGACTGGCCCACCGGGGAGCTGTTTTTT.